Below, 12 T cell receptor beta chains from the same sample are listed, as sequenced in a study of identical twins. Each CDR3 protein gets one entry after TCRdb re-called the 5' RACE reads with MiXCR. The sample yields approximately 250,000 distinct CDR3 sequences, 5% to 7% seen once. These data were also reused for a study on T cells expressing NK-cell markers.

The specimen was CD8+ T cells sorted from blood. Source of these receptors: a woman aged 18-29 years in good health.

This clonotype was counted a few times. The CDR3 spells CATRGGEAFF. The CDR3 DNA reads as TGTGCCACAAGGGGGGGTGAAGCTTTCTTT. V usage is TRBV2 and J usage is TRBJ1-1; tentative D call: TRBD1 (6 bases). The CDR3 is 10 amino acids. Germline CDR1 SNHLY, CDR2 FYNNEI. V gave up 10 bases and J gave up 7 bases, with 10 bases separating them.

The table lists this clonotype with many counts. The CDR3: CSARDKRDYEQYF. The CDR3 DNA reads as TGCAGTGCTAGAGATAAGCGGGACTACGAGCAGTACTTC. This chain uses TRBV20-1 with TRBJ2-7; 7 nucleotides line up with TRBD2. CDR3 length: 13 amino acids. The germline V gene encodes CDR1 DFQATT and CDR2 SNEGSKA (reference sequence). Trimming took 0 bases from V and 3 from J; bases not matched to a gene: 2.

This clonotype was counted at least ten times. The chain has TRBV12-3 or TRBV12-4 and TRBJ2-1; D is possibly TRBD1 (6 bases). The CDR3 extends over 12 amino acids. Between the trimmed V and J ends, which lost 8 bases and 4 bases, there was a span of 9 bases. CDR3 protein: CASGTPYNEQFF. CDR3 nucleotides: TGTGCCAGCGGGACACCTTACAATGAGCAGTTCTTC.

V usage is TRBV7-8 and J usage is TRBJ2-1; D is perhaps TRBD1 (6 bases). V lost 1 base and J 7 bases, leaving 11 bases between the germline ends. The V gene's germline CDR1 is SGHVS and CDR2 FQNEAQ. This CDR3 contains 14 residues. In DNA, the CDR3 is TGTGCCAGCAGCTTAGTGGGGACAATGAATGAGCAGTTCTTC. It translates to CASSLVGTMNEQFF.

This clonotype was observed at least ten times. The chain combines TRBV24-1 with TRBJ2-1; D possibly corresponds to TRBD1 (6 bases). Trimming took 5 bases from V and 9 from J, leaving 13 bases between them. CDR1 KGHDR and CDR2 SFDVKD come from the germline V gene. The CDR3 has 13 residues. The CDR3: CATSGTGSSEQFF. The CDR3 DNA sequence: TGTGCCACCAGTGGTACAGGGTCTAGTGAGCAGTTCTTC.

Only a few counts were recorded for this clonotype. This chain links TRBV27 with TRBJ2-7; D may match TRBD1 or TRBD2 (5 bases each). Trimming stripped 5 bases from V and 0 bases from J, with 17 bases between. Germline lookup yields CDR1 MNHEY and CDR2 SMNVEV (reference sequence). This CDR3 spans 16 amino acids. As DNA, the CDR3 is TGTGCCAGCAGTCCCTCGGGAACAAGGGGCTCCTACGAGCAGTACTTC. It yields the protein CASSPSGTRGSYEQYF.

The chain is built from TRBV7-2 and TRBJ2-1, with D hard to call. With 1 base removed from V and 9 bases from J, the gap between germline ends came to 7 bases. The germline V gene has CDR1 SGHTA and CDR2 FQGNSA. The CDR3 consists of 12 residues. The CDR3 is CASSLDRAEQFF. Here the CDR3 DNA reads TGTGCCAGCAGCTTAGACCGGGCTGAGCAGTTCTTC.

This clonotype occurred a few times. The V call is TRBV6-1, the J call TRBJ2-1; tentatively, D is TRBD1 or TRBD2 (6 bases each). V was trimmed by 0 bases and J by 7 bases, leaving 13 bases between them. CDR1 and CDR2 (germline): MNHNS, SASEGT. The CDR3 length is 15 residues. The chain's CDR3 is CASSEALPGANEQFF. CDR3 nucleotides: TGTGCCAGCAGTGAAGCGCTCCCGGGGGCAAATGAGCAGTTCTTC.

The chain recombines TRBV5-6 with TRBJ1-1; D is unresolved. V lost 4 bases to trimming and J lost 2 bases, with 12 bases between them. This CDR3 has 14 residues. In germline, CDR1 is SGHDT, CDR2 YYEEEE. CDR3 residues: CASSLTSDNTEAFF. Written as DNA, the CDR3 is TGTGCCAGCAGCCTGACTTCGGACAACACTGAAGCTTTCTTT.

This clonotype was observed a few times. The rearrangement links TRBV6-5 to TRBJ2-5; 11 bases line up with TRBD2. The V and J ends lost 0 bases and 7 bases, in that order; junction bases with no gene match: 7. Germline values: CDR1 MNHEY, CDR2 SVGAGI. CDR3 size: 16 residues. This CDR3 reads CASSYSGLAAAWTQYF. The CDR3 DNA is TGTGCCAGCAGTTACTCGGGACTAGCGGCCGCGTGGACCCAGTACTTC.

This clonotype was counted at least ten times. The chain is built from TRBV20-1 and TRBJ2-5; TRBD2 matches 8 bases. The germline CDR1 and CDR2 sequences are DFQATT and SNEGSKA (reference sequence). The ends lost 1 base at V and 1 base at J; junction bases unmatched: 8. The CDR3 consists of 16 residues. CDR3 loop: CSARVSSGQFQETQYF. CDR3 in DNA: TGCAGTGCTAGAGTGTCTAGCGGGCAATTCCAAGAGACCCAGTACTTC.

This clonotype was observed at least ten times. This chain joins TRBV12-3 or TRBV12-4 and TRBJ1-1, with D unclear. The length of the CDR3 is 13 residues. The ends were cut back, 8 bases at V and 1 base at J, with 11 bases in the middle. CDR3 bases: TGTGCCAGCTTTGGCACTACGAACACTGAAGCTTTCTTT. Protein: CASFGTTNTEAFF.